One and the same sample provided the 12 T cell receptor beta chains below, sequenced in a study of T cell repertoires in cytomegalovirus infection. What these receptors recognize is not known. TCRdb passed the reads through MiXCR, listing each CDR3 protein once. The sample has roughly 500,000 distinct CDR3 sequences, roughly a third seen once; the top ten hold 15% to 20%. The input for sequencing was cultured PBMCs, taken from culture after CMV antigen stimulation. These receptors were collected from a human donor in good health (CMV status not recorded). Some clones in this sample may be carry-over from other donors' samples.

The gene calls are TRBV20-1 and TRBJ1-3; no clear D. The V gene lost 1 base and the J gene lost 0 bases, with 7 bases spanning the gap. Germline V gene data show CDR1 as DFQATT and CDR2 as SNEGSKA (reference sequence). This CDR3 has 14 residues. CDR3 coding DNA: TGCAGTGCTAGAGGAGGGTTCTCTGGAAACACCATATATTTT. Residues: CSARGGFSGNTIYF.

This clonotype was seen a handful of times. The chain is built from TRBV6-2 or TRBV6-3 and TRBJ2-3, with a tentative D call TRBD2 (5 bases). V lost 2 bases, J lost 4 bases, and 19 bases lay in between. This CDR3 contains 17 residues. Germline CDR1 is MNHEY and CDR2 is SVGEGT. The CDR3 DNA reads TGTGCCAGCAGTTACCTGAGGCCCCCGGGAATTCCAGATACGCAGTATTTT. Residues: CASSYLRPPGIPDTQYF.

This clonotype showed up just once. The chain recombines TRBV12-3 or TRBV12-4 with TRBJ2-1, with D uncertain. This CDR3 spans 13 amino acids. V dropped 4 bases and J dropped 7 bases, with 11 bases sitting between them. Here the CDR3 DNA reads TGTGCCAGCAGTTCCCGAGGTGCAAATGAGCAGTTCTTC. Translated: CASSSRGANEQFF.

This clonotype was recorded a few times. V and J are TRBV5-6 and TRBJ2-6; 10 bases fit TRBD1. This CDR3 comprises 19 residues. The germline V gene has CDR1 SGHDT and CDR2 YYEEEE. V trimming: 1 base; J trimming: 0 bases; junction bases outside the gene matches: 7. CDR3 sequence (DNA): TGTGCCAGCAGCTTGTTAATCGGACAGGGGGGCTCTGGGGCCAACGTCCTGACTTTC. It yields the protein CASSLLIGQGGSGANVLTF.

CDR3 region: CASSLVQGVVMNSPLHF. For the CDR3, the DNA is TGTGCCAGCAGCTTAGTACAGGGGGTCGTTATGAATTCACCCCTCCACTTT. The gene calls are TRBV7-2 and TRBJ1-6; 8 bases map to TRBD1. V was pared by 1 base and J by 7 bases, with 9 bases of the junction left unmatched. The germline V gene encodes CDR1 SGHTA and CDR2 FQGNSA. CDR3 length: 17 amino acids.

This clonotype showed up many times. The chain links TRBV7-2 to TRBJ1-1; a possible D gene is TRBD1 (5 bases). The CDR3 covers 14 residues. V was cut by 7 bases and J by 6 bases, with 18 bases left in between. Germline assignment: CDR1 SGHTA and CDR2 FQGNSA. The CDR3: CASNFGGTPPEAFF. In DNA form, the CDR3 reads TGTGCCAGCAACTTTGGAGGGACTCCCCCTGAAGCTTTCTTT.

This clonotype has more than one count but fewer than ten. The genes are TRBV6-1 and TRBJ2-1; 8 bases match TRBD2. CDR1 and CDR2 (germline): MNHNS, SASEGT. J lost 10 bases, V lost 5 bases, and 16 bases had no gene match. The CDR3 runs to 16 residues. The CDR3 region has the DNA TGTGCCAGCAGTTCATCCCTCGGGACTAGAGCGAACGAGCAGTTCTTC. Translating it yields CASSSSLGTRANEQFF.

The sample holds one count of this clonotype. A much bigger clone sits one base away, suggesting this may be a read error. The CDR3 loop reads CASSPMWDPGELFF. Written as DNA, the CDR3 is TGTGCCAGCAGCCCGATGTGGGATCCCGGGGAGCTGTTTTTT. The chain has TRBV7-2 and TRBJ2-2; D not resolved. The CDR3 sequence is 14 residues long. Germline CDR1 reads SGHTA; CDR2 reads FQGNSA. Between the trimmed V and J ends, which lost 5 bases and 6 bases, there was a span of 13 bases.

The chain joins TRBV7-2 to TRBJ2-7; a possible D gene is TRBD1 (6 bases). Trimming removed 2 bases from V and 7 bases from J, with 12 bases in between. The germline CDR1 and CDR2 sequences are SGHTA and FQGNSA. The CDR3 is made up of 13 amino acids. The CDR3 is CASSLYRDTEQYV. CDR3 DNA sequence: TGTGCCAGCAGCTTATACCGGGACACAGAGCAGTACGTC.

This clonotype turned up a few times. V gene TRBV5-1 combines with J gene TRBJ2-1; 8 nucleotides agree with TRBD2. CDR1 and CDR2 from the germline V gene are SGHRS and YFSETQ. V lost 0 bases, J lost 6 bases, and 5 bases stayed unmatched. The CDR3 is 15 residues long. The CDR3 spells CASSLVSSGFNEQFF. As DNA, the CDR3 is TGCGCCAGCAGCTTGGTTTCTAGCGGGTTCAATGAGCAGTTCTTC.

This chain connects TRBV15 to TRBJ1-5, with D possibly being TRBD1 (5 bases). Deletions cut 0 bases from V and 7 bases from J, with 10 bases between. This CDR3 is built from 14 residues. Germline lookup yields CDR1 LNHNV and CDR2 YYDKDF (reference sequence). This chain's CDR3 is CATSREAGRQPQHF. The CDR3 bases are TGTGCCACCAGCAGAGAGGCAGGGCGGCAGCCCCAGCATTTT.

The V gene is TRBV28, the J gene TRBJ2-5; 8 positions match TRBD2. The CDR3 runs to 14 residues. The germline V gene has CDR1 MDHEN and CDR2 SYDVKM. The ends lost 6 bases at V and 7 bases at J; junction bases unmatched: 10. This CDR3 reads CASRIAGTGGTQYF. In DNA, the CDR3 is TGTGCCAGCAGGATAGCGGGGACCGGTGGGACCCAGTACTTC. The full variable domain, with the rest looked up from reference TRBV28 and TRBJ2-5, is DVKVTQSSRYLVKRTGEKVFLECVQDMDHENMFWYRQDPGLGLRLIYFSYDVKMKEKGDIPEGYSVSREKKERFSLILESASTNQTSMYLCASRIAGTGGTQYFGPGTRLLVL.